Listed here are 24 T cell receptor beta chains from one sample, sequenced in a study of T cell responses to AZD1222 COVID-19 vaccine (dated by TCRdb to the early 2020s). Read against the paper, the sample's time point label means: about 28 days (+/-7) after the second vaccine dose. Receptors were amplified or captured by the immunoSEQ multiplex PCR assay. The table comes from immuneACCESS by way of TCRdb, which keeps in-frame sequences with V and J called. Part of the clones is missing from these tables; in studies checked, under half for an unresolved V gene and the rest for unknown reasons. The sample contains under 110,000 clones, 80% to 90% of them found a single time. The ten biggest clones cover about 9.4% of the sample. This material consisted of peripheral blood, taken 28 days after the second AZD1222 dose. Receptors originate from an adult who received the AZD1222 COVID-19 vaccine.

The gene calls are TRBV30 and TRBJ2-1; D remains ambiguous. Germline V gene sequence: CDR1 GTSNPN, CDR2 SVGIG (reference sequence). The CDR3 runs to 12 residues. Trimming pared 0 bases from V and 8 bases from J, leaving 8 bases between. The CDR3 loop reads CAWSVQSHEQFF. The CDR3 bases are TGTGCCTGGAGTGTACAGAGCCATGAGCAGTTCTTC.

The chain employs TRBV7-9 and TRBJ2-1; 14 bases map to TRBD2. The germline V gene has CDR1 SEHNR and CDR2 FQNEAQ (reference sequence). The CDR3 contains 16 residues. V dropped 5 bases and J dropped 9; count of bases not matched to a gene: 9. The CDR3 reads CASSPWTSGRRVEQFF. The CDR3 DNA reads as TGTGCCAGCAGCCCCTGGACTAGCGGGAGGAGGGTTGAGCAGTTCTTC.

This chain joins TRBV9 and TRBJ2-5, with D uncertain. Germline CDR1 SGDLS, CDR2 YYNGEE. The CDR3 loop spans 14 amino acids. With 0 bases removed from V and 3 bases from J, the gap between germline ends came to 9 bases. CDR3 amino acids: CASSVGSSKETQYF. CDR3 sequence (DNA): TGTGCCAGCAGCGTAGGATCGAGTAAAGAGACCCAGTACTTC.

The chain employs TRBV19 and TRBJ2-7, with TRBD2 identical over 10 bases. Trimming took 3 bases from V and 7 from J; bases not matched to a gene: 9. Germline V gives CDR1 LNHDA, CDR2 SQIVND (reference sequence). The CDR3 is 15 residues long. DNA for the CDR3: TGTGCCAGTAGTATCGACCTAGCGGGAGCGGATGAGCAGTACTTC. Translation: CASSIDLAGADEQYF.

This rearrangement joins TRBV19 to TRBJ2-7; 8 nucleotides match TRBD2. The germline V gene has CDR1 LNHDA and CDR2 SQIVND (reference sequence). V lost 1 base to trimming and J lost 4 bases; unmatched junction nucleotides: 6. There are 15 residues in the CDR3. The CDR3 here is CASSIVSGGPYEQYF. The CDR3 DNA follows: TGTGCCAGTAGTATAGTGTCGGGAGGGCCGTACGAGCAGTACTTC.

The rearrangement links TRBV6-2 or TRBV6-3 to TRBJ2-3; D is unclear. Germline V gene data show CDR1 as MNHEY and CDR2 as SVGEGT. The CDR3 loop spans 19 amino acids. The ends were cut back, 4 bases at V and 0 bases at J, with 23 bases in the middle. CDR3 sequence: CASSSHRIKSLTSTDTQYF. CDR3 sequence (DNA): TGTGCCAGCAGTTCCCACCGGATTAAATCACTTACTAGCACAGATACGCAGTATTTT.

This clone has just a few counts. This rearrangement joins TRBV18 to TRBJ2-7; 7 bases line up with TRBD1. This CDR3 comprises 12 residues. Germline CDR1 reads KGHSH; CDR2 reads LQKENI. The V gene end was trimmed by 8 bases and the J gene end by 4 bases; junction bases not matched to a gene: 5. CDR3 sequence (DNA): TGTGCCAGCGCCCGGGACAGATACGAGCAGTACTTC. This codes for CASARDRYEQYF.

The chain recombines TRBV5-5 with TRBJ1-4; TRBD1 matches at 9 bases. Germline V gene lookup returns CDR1 SGHKS and CDR2 YYEKEE (reference sequence). The CDR3 has 16 amino acids. J was trimmed by 10 bases and V by 4 bases; bases with no gene match: 14. The CDR3 loop is CASSPDPGTGMTKLFF. The CDR3, as DNA: TGTGCCAGCAGCCCCGACCCCGGGACAGGGATGACAAAACTGTTTTTT.

The gene calls are TRBV9 and TRBJ2-3; 12 bases fit TRBD2. The CDR3 covers 16 residues. Trimming at V came to 3 bases and at J to 2 bases, leaving 4 bases not matched to a gene. CDR1 and CDR2 (germline): SGDLS, YYNGEE. Written as DNA, the CDR3 is TGTGCCAGCAGCGCCGGGACTAGCGGGTACACAGATACGCAGTATTTT. Translated: CASSAGTSGYTDTQYF. Together with reference TRBV9 and TRBJ2-3, the CDR3 gives the full variable domain: DSGVTQTPKHLITATGQRVTLRCSPRSGDLSVYWYQQSLDQGLQFLIQYYNGEERAKGNILERFSAQQFPDLHSELNLSSLELGDSALYFCASSAGTSGYTDTQYFGPGTRLTVL.

This rearrangement joins TRBV9 to TRBJ2-1; tentatively, D is TRBD2 (5 bases). The CDR3 covers 14 residues. Germline-derived CDR1 and CDR2 are SGDLS and YYNGEE. The V gene lost 5 bases and the J gene lost 7 bases, with 16 bases spanning the gap. CDR3 nucleotide sequence: TGTGCCAGCAGTCTAGAGGAGGACCGAAATGAGCAGTTCTTC. The encoded protein is CASSLEEDRNEQFF.

The chain couples TRBV27 to TRBJ2-3; D remains unclear. V lost 2 bases and J lost 1, with 10 bases in between. Germline CDR1 is MNHEY and CDR2 is SMNVEV (reference sequence). CDR3 length: 15 amino acids. CDR3 nucleotide sequence: TGTGCCAGCAGTTTAATTAGTGGGGGCACAGATACGCAGTATTTT. The encoded protein is CASSLISGGTDTQYF.

This sequence joins TRBV18 and TRBJ2-7, with D unresolved. V dropped 6 bases and J dropped 0 bases, with 9 bases sitting between them. This CDR3 contains 13 residues. The germline CDR1 and CDR2 sequences are KGHSH and LQKENI. The CDR3 coding sequence is TGTGCCAGCTCCCTTGCCGCCTCCTACGAGCAGTACTTC. Amino acids: CASSLAASYEQYF.

V is TRBV6-5 and J is TRBJ1-1; D gene ambiguous. Germline V lookup: CDR1 MNHEY, CDR2 SVGAGI. The CDR3 runs 12 residues. V lost 2 bases to trimming and J lost 6 bases, with 7 bases between them. The CDR3 DNA reads TGTGCCAGCAGTTACGTGGGAGCTGAAGCTTTCTTT. Protein: CASSYVGAEAFF.

The rearrangement links TRBV3-1 (or the pseudogene TRBV3-2) to TRBJ2-3; D is uncertain. Germline lookup yields CDR1 LGHDT and CDR2 YNNKEL (reference sequence). V lost 1 base and J 6 bases, leaving 14 bases between the germline ends. This CDR3 contains 15 residues. CDR3: CASSQGPRFIDTQYF. The CDR3, as DNA: TGTGCCAGCAGCCAAGGCCCTAGGTTTATCGATACGCAGTATTTT.

This clone was seen a single time. J is TRBJ2-7 and V is TRBV10-3; 8 nucleotides align to TRBD1. CDR1 is ENHRY and CDR2 is SYGVKD in the germline V gene. J gave up 3 bases and V 2 bases, and 3 bases lay outside the gene matches. The CDR3 sequence is 14 residues long. The CDR3 DNA reads TGTGCCATCAGTGAGCTGGGGACAGGCTACGAGCAGTACTTC. As protein: CAISELGTGYEQYF.

The chain recombines TRBV2 with TRBJ1-4, with 7 positions matching TRBD1. Germline lookup yields CDR1 SNHLY and CDR2 FYNNEI. The V segment lost 10 bases and the J segment 0 bases; nucleotides outside the gene matches: 2. The CDR3 sequence is 13 residues long. Written as DNA, the CDR3 is TGTGCCACCGGACAGGCAACTAATGAAAAACTGTTTTTT. Residues: CATGQATNEKLFF. Full variable domain (rest looked up from reference TRBV2 and TRBJ1-4): EPEVTQTPSHQVTQMGQEVILRCVPISNHLYFYWYRQILGQKVEFLVSFYNNEISEKSEIFDDQFSVERPDGSNFTLKIRSTKLEDSAMYFCATGQATNEKLFFGSGTQLSVL.

This clone was seen only once. This chain links TRBV2 with TRBJ2-1; 13 bases map to TRBD2. Germline V CDR1 and CDR2: SNHLY, FYNNEI. The length of the CDR3 is 17 residues. V shed 1 base, J shed 6 bases, and the junction held 6 bases outside the gene matches. CDR3: CASSEGTSGRARNEQFF. CDR3 nucleotide sequence: TGTGCCAGCAGTGAAGGAACTAGCGGGAGGGCCCGCAATGAGCAGTTCTTC. Looking up the rest from reference TRBV2 and TRBJ2-1 gives the full variable domain: EPEVTQTPSHQVTQMGQEVILRCVPISNHLYFYWYRQILGQKVEFLVSFYNNEISEKSEIFDDQFSVERPDGSNFTLKIRSTKLEDSAMYFCASSEGTSGRARNEQFFGPGTRLTVL.

CDR3 bases: TGTGCCAGCAGCTTAATTGGGGGGAAAACCTACGAGCAGTACTTC. Amino acid sequence: CASSLIGGKTYEQYF. The chain uses TRBV7-2 and TRBJ2-7; a possible D gene is TRBD2 (6 bases). The CDR3 has 15 residues. Germline V gene data show CDR1 as SGHTA and CDR2 as FQGNSA. V shed 2 bases and J shed 2 bases, with 13 bases lying between them.

CDR3 coding DNA: TGTGCCAGCAGTGTCCCCGGGACAGGGGTTGAGTATTTT. This translates into CASSVPGTGVEYF. J is TRBJ2-3 and V is TRBV2; 10 bases align to TRBD1. This CDR3 contains 13 residues. CDR1 is SNHLY and CDR2 is FYNNEI in the germline V gene. The junction had 8 bases not matched to a gene; V was cut back by 4 bases and J by 13 bases.

The chain is built from TRBV7-3 and TRBJ2-2, with 11 bases identical to TRBD2. V dropped 3 bases and J dropped 1; count of bases not matched to a gene: 1. Germline CDR1 reads SGHTA; CDR2 reads FQGTGA. The CDR3 contains 16 residues. The CDR3 spells CASSFGLAGNTGELFF. The CDR3 nucleotides are TGTGCCAGCAGCTTTGGACTAGCGGGGAACACCGGGGAGCTGTTTTTT.

The chain has TRBV5-4 and TRBJ2-2; D is undetermined. Per the germline V gene, CDR1 is SGHNT and CDR2 is YYREEE (reference sequence). The CDR3 consists of 13 residues. Trimming left V 4 bases short and J 1 base short, with 5 bases between. In DNA, the CDR3 is TGTGCCAGCAGCCCCCAGAACACCGGGGAGCTGTTTTTT. Protein sequence: CASSPQNTGELFF.

This chain uses TRBV5-1 with TRBJ1-2; D may be TRBD1 (5 bases). Germline CDR1 is SGHRS and CDR2 is YFSETQ. Trimming pared 4 bases from V and 10 bases from J, leaving 20 bases between. CDR3 length equals 14 residues. CDR3 region: CASSRGTADETYTF. Here the CDR3 DNA reads TGCGCCAGCAGCCGAGGGACGGCAGATGAAACCTACACCTTC.

Concerning this clone: Sequence at one end of the junction differs from germline and may be a read error. The chain couples TRBV7-7 to TRBJ2-1, with D possibly TRBD2 on 5 matching bases. Germline V gene lookup returns CDR1 SSHAT and CDR2 FNYEAQ (reference sequence). The CDR3 consists of 16 residues. The CDR3 DNA sequence: TGTGCTAGCAGCTCTGCGGGCCCAAGCTCCTACAATGAGCAGTTCTTC. It encodes CASSSAGPSSYNEQFF.

The rearrangement joins TRBV7-8 to TRBJ1-5; D is perhaps TRBD1 (5 bases). The CDR3 length is 15 residues. Germline CDR1 and CDR2: SGHVS and FQNEAQ. The V gene lost 0 bases and the J gene lost 4 bases, with 10 bases spanning the gap. In nucleotides, the CDR3 is TGTGCCAGCAGCTTAGCAGGGGCTGATAATCAGCCCCAGCATTTT. Its translation is CASSLAGADNQPQHF. Drawing the rest from reference TRBV7-8 and TRBJ1-5, the complete variable domain is GAGVSQSPRYKVAKRGQDVALRCDPISGHVSLFWYQQALGQGPEFLTYFQNEAQLDKSGLPSDRFFAERPEGSVSTLKIQRTQQEDSAVYLCASSLAGADNQPQHFGDGTRLSIL.